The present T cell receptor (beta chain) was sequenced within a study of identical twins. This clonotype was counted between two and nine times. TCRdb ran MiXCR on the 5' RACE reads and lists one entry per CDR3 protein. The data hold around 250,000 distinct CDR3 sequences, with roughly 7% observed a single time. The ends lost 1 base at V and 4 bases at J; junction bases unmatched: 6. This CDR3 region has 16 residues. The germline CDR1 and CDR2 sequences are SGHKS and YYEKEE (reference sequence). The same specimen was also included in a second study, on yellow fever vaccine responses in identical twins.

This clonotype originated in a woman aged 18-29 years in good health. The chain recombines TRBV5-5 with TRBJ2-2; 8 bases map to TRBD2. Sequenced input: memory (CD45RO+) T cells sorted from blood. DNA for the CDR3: TGTGCCAGCAGCTTGTGGGCGGGAGGCGGCACCGGGGAGCTGTTTTTT. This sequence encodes CASSLWAGGGTGELFF. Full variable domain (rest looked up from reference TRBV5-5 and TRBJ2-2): DAGVTQSPTHLIKTRGQQVTLRCSPISGHKSVSWYQQVLGQGPQFIFQYYEKEERGRGNFPDRFSARQFPNYSSELNVNALLLGDSALYLCASSLWAGGGTGELFFGEGSRLTVL.